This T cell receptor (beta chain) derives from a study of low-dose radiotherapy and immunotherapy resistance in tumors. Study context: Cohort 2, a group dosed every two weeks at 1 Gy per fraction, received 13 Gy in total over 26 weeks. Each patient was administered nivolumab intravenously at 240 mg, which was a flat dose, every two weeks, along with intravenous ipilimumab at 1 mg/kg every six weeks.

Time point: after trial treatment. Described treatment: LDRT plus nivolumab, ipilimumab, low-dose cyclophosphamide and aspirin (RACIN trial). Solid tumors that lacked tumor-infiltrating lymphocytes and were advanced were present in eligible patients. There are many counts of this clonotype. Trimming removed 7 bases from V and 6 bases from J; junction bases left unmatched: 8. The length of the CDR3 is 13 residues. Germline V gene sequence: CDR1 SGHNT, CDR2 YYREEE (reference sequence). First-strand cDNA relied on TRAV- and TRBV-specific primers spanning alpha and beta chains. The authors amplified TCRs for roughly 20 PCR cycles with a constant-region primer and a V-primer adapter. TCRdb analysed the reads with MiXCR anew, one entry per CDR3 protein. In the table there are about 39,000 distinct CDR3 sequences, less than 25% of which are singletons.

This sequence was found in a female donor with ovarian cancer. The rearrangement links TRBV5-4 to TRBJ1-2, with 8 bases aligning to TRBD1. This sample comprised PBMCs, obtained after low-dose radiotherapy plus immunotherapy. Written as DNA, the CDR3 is TGTGCCAGCCGGAAACAGGGGGTGAATGGCTACACCTTC. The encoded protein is CASRKQGVNGYTF.